A selection of T cell receptor beta chains follows, all from one sample in a study of blood T cell repertoires in COVID-19. Assay used: immunoSEQ multiplex PCR; TCRdb lists only in-frame clones, some missing. The sample has over 85,000 clones; approximately 89% are singletons. The sequencing input was peripheral blood. The receptor source for this set is a human donor with active COVID-19. The donor label of this sample is uncertain. Both conserved end residues are part of each CDR3. D genes are given only for firm matches. Where a row states a size, it is once, few, many or the class of an expanded clone; other rows omit it.

clone size: .; J gene: TRBJ1-6; D gene: .; V gene: TRBV5-6; CDR3 protein: CASSWGSNSPLHF; CDR3 DNA: TGTGCCAGCAGCTGGGGCAGTAATTCACCCCTCCACTTT
clone size: .; J gene: TRBJ2-3; D gene: .; V gene: TRBV11-3; CDR3 protein: CASRQTSTDTQYF; CDR3 DNA: TGTGCCAGTAGACAGACTAGCACAGATACGCAGTATTTT
clone size: .; J gene: TRBJ1-2; D gene: TRBD1; V gene: TRBV14; CDR3 protein: CASSQTQGAGYGYTF; CDR3 DNA: TGTGCCAGCAGCCAAACCCAGGGGGCAGGGTATGGCTACACCTTC
clone size: .; J gene: TRBJ1-1; D gene: TRBD1; V gene: TRBV9; CDR3 protein: CASSRDRNTEAFF; CDR3 DNA: TGTGCCAGCAGCCGGGACAGGAACACTGAAGCTTTCTTT
clone size: .; J gene: TRBJ2-1; D gene: TRBD1; V gene: TRBV5-4; CDR3 protein: CASSLGSAQGAGNEQFF; CDR3 DNA: TGTGCCAGCAGCTTAGGCTCGGCGCAGGGGGCTGGTAATGAGCAGTTCTTC
clone size: .; J gene: TRBJ1-1; D gene: .; V gene: TRBV7-9; CDR3 protein: CASSAATGTPEAEAFF; CDR3 DNA: TGTGCCAGCAGCGCCGCGACAGGAACTCCCGAGGCTGAAGCTTTCTTT
clone size: .; J gene: TRBJ2-7; D gene: .; V gene: TRBV28; CDR3 protein: CASSSYSYEQYF; CDR3 DNA: TGTGCCAGCAGTTCCTACAGCTACGAGCAGTACTTC
clone size: .; J gene: TRBJ1-6; D gene: TRBD1; V gene: TRBV23-1; CDR3 protein: CASSQSQPRTGRNSPLHF; CDR3 DNA: TGCGCCAGCAGTCAATCCCAACCCCGGACAGGGCGGAATTCACCCCTCCACTTT
clone size: .; J gene: TRBJ2-7; D gene: .; V gene: TRBV5-1; CDR3 protein: CASSPGLGNYEQYF; CDR3 DNA: TGCGCCAGCAGCCCCGGACTGGGGAACTACGAGCAGTACTTC
clone size: .; J gene: TRBJ2-5; D gene: .; V gene: TRBV15; CDR3 protein: CATSRDLRGETQYF; CDR3 DNA: TGTGCCACCAGCAGAGATCTCAGGGGAGAGACCCAGTACTTC
clone size: .; J gene: TRBJ2-3; D gene: .; V gene: TRBV6-6; CDR3 protein: CASSPLGGGYTDTQYF; CDR3 DNA: TGTGCCAGCAGTCCACTCGGCGGGGGCTACACAGATACGCAGTATTTT
clone size: .; J gene: TRBJ1-1; D gene: TRBD1; V gene: TRBV20-1; CDR3 protein: CSASGDRGAEAFF; CDR3 DNA: TGCAGTGCTAGTGGGGACAGGGGCGCTGAAGCTTTCTTT
clone size: once; J gene: TRBJ1-1; D gene: .; V gene: TRBV7-9; CDR3 protein: CASSLAGVRGNTEAFF; CDR3 DNA: TGTGCCAGCAGCTTAGCCGGAGTTCGGGGGAACACTGAAGCTTTCTTT
clone size: .; J gene: TRBJ1-2; D gene: .; V gene: TRBV10-3; CDR3 protein: CAISESLQLSYGYTF; CDR3 DNA: TGTGCCATCAGTGAGTCGTTACAGTTATCCTATGGCTACACCTTC
clone size: .; J gene: TRBJ1-1; D gene: .; V gene: TRBV18; CDR3 protein: CASSPLPVEGNTEAFF; CDR3 DNA: TGTGCCAGCTCACCACTACCAGTCGAGGGGAACACTGAAGCTTTCTTT
clone size: .; J gene: TRBJ2-1; D gene: TRBD1; V gene: TRBV11-2; CDR3 protein: CASSRITGAVPEQFF; CDR3 DNA: TGTGCCAGCAGCAGGATTACAGGGGCAGTACCTGAGCAGTTCTTC
clone size: few; J gene: TRBJ2-7; D gene: .; V gene: TRBV4-2; CDR3 protein: CASSQAGGDEQYF; CDR3 DNA: TGTGCCAGCAGCCAAGCGGGGGGCGACGAGCAGTACTTC
clone size: .; J gene: TRBJ1-2; D gene: .; V gene: TRBV10-3; CDR3 protein: CAISEGGGSYTF; CDR3 DNA: TGTGCCATCAGTGAAGGCGGGGGTAGCTACACCTTC
clone size: .; J gene: TRBJ2-7; D gene: TRBD1; V gene: TRBV4-1; CDR3 protein: CASSQAWTGGSEQYF; CDR3 DNA: TGCGCCAGCAGCCAAGCATGGACAGGGGGTTCCGAGCAGTACTTC
clone size: .; J gene: TRBJ2-7; D gene: TRBD1; V gene: TRBV5-1; CDR3 protein: CAIPGQAYEQYF; CDR3 DNA: TGCGCCATCCCGGGACAGGCCTACGAGCAGTACTTC
clone size: .; J gene: TRBJ1-3; D gene: .; V gene: TRBV5-1; CDR3 protein: CASSLVGGSGNTIYF; CDR3 DNA: TGCGCCAGCAGCTTGGTGGGGGGCTCTGGAAACACCATATATTTT
clone size: .; J gene: TRBJ2-5; D gene: .; V gene: TRBV10-3; CDR3 protein: CAISESTESFSQETQYF; CDR3 DNA: TGTGCCATCAGTGAGTCGACAGAAAGCTTTTCCCAAGAGACCCAGTACTTC
clone size: .; J gene: TRBJ2-6; D gene: .; V gene: TRBV5-1; CDR3 protein: CASSSSGISGANVLTF; CDR3 DNA: TGCGCCAGCAGCAGTTCAGGAATCTCTGGGGCCAACGTCCTGACTTTC
clone size: .; J gene: TRBJ2-3; D gene: .; V gene: TRBV7-6; CDR3 protein: CASSSRVTDTQYF; CDR3 DNA: TGTGCCAGCAGCTCCAGGGTCACAGATACGCAGTATTTT
clone size: .; J gene: TRBJ1-2; D gene: TRBD1; V gene: TRBV7-2; CDR3 protein: CASSSRTGDNYGYTF; CDR3 DNA: TGTGCCAGCAGCTCTCGGACAGGGGATAACTATGGCTACACCTTC
clone size: .; J gene: TRBJ1-1; D gene: .; V gene: TRBV19; CDR3 protein: CASSIATGKNTEAFF; CDR3 DNA: TGTGCCAGTAGTATAGCAACGGGGAAGAACACTGAAGCTTTCTTT
clone size: .; J gene: TRBJ2-5; D gene: .; V gene: TRBV11-2; CDR3 protein: CASSPTGQETQYF; CDR3 DNA: TGTGCCAGCAGCCCAACGGGACAAGAGACCCAGTACTTC
clone size: .; J gene: TRBJ1-5; D gene: .; V gene: TRBV3-1/TRBV3-2; CDR3 protein: CASSPDGLVNQPQHF; CDR3 DNA: TGTGCCAGCAGTCCCGACGGGTTGGTCAATCAGCCCCAGCATTTT
clone size: .; J gene: TRBJ1-3; D gene: .; V gene: TRBV7-2; CDR3 protein: CASSSDSSGNTIYF; CDR3 DNA: TGTGCCAGCAGCTCGGACAGTTCTGGAAACACCATATATTTT
clone size: .; J gene: TRBJ2-3; D gene: TRBD2; V gene: TRBV6-5; CDR3 protein: CASRGADTQYF; CDR3 DNA: TGTGCCAGCCGGGGGGCAGATACGCAGTATTTT
clone size: .; J gene: TRBJ1-4; D gene: .; V gene: TRBV5-1; CDR3 protein: CASSLMLTGEKLFF; CDR3 DNA: TGCGCCAGCAGCTTGATGTTAACCGGGGAAAAACTGTTTTTT
clone size: .; J gene: TRBJ2-3; D gene: TRBD2; V gene: TRBV18; CDR3 protein: CASSPPGLAGGSADTQYF; CDR3 DNA: TGTGCCAGCTCACCACCTGGACTAGCGGGGGGTTCGGCGGATACGCAGTATTTT
clone size: .; J gene: TRBJ1-3; D gene: .; V gene: TRBV5-6; CDR3 protein: CASSFSITGNTIYF; CDR3 DNA: TGTGCCAGCAGCTTTAGTATTACTGGAAACACCATATATTTT
clone size: .; J gene: TRBJ2-5; D gene: TRBD1; V gene: TRBV27; CDR3 protein: CASSFSGGGETQYF; CDR3 DNA: TGTGCCAGCAGTTTCTCAGGGGGCGGGGAGACCCAGTACTTC
clone size: .; J gene: TRBJ1-1; D gene: .; V gene: TRBV7-2; CDR3 protein: CASSLALSTEAFF; CDR3 DNA: TGTGCCAGCAGCTTAGCGCTAAGCACTGAAGCTTTCTTT
clone size: .; J gene: TRBJ2-7; D gene: TRBD1; V gene: TRBV28; CDR3 protein: CASSPTGTGHYEQYF; CDR3 DNA: TGTGCCAGCAGTCCAACAGGGACAGGGCACTACGAGCAGTACTTC
clone size: .; J gene: TRBJ2-3; D gene: .; V gene: TRBV7-7; CDR3 protein: CASSSTRGTDTQYF; CDR3 DNA: TGTGCCAGCAGCTCCACCAGAGGGACAGATACGCAGTATTTT
clone size: .; J gene: TRBJ2-3; D gene: .; V gene: TRBV24-1; CDR3 protein: CATSDLRGGLGADTQYF; CDR3 DNA: TGTGCCACCAGTGATTTGAGGGGGGGCCTCGGGGCAGATACGCAGTATTTT
clone size: .; J gene: TRBJ2-7; D gene: .; V gene: TRBV5-1; CDR3 protein: CASSLAPGNQYEQYF; CDR3 DNA: TGCGCCAGCAGCTTGGCGCCAGGGAATCAGTACGAGCAGTACTTC
clone size: .; J gene: TRBJ1-1; D gene: .; V gene: TRBV29-1; CDR3 protein: CSVAQQGWMNTEAFF; CDR3 DNA: TGCAGCGTTGCACAACAGGGTTGGATGAACACTGAAGCTTTCTTT
clone size: once; J gene: TRBJ2-5; D gene: TRBD1; V gene: TRBV27; CDR3 protein: CASSLSTGDETQYF; CDR3 DNA: TGTGCCAGCAGTTTATCGACAGGGGACGAGACCCAGTACTTC
clone size: .; J gene: TRBJ1-6; D gene: .; V gene: TRBV11-3; CDR3 protein: CASSFSYNSPLHF; CDR3 DNA: TGTGCCAGCAGCTTTAGCTATAATTCACCCCTCCACTTT
clone size: .; J gene: TRBJ2-4; D gene: TRBD1; V gene: TRBV24-1; CDR3 protein: CASPGTGGRKAKNIQYF; CDR3 DNA: TGTGCCTCCCCGGGGACAGGTGGACGAAAGGCCAAAAACATTCAGTACTTC
clone size: .; J gene: TRBJ1-1; D gene: .; V gene: TRBV12-5; CDR3 protein: CASAAGALNTEAFF; CDR3 DNA: TGTGCTAGTGCTGCAGGGGCTTTGAACACTGAAGCTTTCTTT
clone size: .; J gene: TRBJ1-2; D gene: .; V gene: TRBV10-3; CDR3 protein: CAISVEADFNYGYTF; CDR3 DNA: TGTGCCATCAGTGTTGAGGCGGATTTCAACTATGGCTACACCTTC
clone size: .; J gene: TRBJ2-5; D gene: TRBD2; V gene: TRBV7-2; CDR3 protein: CASSLDSSGGGETQYF; CDR3 DNA: TGTGCCAGCAGCTTAGATAGTAGCGGGGGTGGCGAGACCCAGTACTTC
clone size: .; J gene: TRBJ1-5; D gene: .; V gene: TRBV4-2; CDR3 protein: CASSPEGHPLDQPQHF; CDR3 DNA: TGTGCCAGCAGCCCCGAGGGACACCCCTTAGACCAGCCCCAGCATTTT
clone size: .; J gene: TRBJ2-3; D gene: TRBD2; V gene: TRBV6-5; CDR3 protein: CASSLGLAGHPDTQYF; CDR3 DNA: TGTGCCAGCAGTTTAGGACTAGCGGGCCACCCAGATACGCAGTATTTT
clone size: .; J gene: TRBJ2-5; D gene: TRBD2; V gene: TRBV5-1; CDR3 protein: CASSPSGGKGYF; CDR3 DNA: TGCGCCAGCAGTCCTAGCGGCGGGAAGGGGTACTTC
clone size: .; J gene: TRBJ1-4; D gene: TRBD1; V gene: TRBV7-9; CDR3 protein: CASREDRTGEKLFF; CDR3 DNA: TGTGCCAGCAGGGAGGACCGGACAGGTGAAAAACTGTTTTTT
clone size: .; J gene: TRBJ2-1; D gene: .; V gene: TRBV28; CDR3 protein: CASLDTYSYNEQFF; CDR3 DNA: TGTGCCAGTTTGGACACTTACTCCTACAATGAGCAGTTCTTC
clone size: .; J gene: TRBJ2-7; D gene: TRBD1; V gene: TRBV5-1; CDR3 protein: CASSELTGARIEQYF; CDR3 DNA: TGCGCCAGCAGCGAATTAACAGGGGCGCGGATCGAGCAGTACTTC
clone size: once; J gene: TRBJ2-2; D gene: TRBD1; V gene: TRBV11-2; CDR3 protein: CASSLDGSGTAITGELFF; CDR3 DNA: TGTGCCAGCAGCTTAGATGGGAGTGGGACAGCAATAACCGGGGAGCTGTTTTTT
clone size: .; J gene: TRBJ2-3; D gene: .; V gene: TRBV7-8; CDR3 protein: CASSLGFGGILTDTQYF; CDR3 DNA: TGTGCCAGCAGCTTAGGATTTGGGGGGATACTCACAGATACGCAGTATTTT
clone size: once; J gene: TRBJ1-4; D gene: .; V gene: TRBV5-1; CDR3 protein: CASSGHPRGATNEKLFF; CDR3 DNA: TGCGCCAGCAGCGGCCACCCCCGGGGGGCAACTAATGAAAAACTGTTTTTT